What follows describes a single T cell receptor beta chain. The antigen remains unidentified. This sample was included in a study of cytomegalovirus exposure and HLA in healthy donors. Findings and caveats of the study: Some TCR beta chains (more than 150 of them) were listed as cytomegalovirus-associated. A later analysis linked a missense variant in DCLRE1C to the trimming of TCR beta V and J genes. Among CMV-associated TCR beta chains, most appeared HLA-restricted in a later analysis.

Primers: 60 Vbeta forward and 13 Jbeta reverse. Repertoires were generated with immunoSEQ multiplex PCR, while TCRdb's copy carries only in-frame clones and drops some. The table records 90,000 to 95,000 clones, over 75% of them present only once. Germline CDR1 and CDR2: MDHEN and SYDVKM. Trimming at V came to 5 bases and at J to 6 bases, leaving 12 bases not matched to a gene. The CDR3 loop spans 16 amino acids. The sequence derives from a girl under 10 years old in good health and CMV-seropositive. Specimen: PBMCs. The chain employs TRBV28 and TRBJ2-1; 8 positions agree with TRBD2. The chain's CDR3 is CASSPDLSGIRNEQFF. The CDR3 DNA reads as TGTGCCAGCAGTCCAGACCTTAGCGGGATACGCAATGAGCAGTTCTTC. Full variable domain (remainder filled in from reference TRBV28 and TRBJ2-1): DVKVTQSSRYLVKRTGEKVFLECVQDMDHENMFWYRQDPGLGLRLIYFSYDVKMKEKGDIPEGYSVSREKKERFSLILESASTNQTSMYLCASSPDLSGIRNEQFFGPGTRLTVL.